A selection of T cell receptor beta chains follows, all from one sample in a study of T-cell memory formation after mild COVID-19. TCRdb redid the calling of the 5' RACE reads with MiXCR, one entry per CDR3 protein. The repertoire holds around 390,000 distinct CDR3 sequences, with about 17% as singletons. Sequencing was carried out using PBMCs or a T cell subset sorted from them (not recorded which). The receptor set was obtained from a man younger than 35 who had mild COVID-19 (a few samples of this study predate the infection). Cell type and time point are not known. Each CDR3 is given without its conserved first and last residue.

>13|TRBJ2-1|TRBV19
ASSTLFPTYNEQF
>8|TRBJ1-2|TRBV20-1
QTVNYGYT
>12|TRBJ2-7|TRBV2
ASSEEGQSYEQY
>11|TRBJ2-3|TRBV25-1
ASSVHGTDTQY
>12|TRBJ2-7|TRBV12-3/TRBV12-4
ASSPALQGYEQY
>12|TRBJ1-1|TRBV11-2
ASSLGRLNTEAF
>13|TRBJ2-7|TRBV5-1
ASSSAGTPGYEQY
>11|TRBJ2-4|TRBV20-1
SARAAGLGIQY
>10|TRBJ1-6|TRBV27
ASGRSSSPLH
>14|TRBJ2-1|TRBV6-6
ASSYGEQGARNEQF
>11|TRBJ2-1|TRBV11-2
ASSQARHNEQF
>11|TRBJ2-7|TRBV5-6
ASSRNRGAEQY
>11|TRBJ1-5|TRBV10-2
ASSEASYQPQH
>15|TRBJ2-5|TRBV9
ASSVGGQTTEQETQY
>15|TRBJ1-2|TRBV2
ASRPDGGSNLNYGYT
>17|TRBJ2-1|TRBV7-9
ASSLAVIAGGSSYNEQF
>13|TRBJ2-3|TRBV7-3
ASSLLGVGTDTQY
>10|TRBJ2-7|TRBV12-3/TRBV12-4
ASSQRVGEQY
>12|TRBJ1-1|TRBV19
ASNSYRGATEAF
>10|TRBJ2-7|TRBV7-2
ASGDFAYEQY
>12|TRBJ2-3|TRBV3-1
ASSQARGDDTQY
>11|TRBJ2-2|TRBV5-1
ASSLPDTGELF
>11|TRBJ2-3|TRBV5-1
ASSPPDSDTQY
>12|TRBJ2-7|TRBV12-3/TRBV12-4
ASSPRDGTYEQY
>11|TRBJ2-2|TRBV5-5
ASSLLQRGELF
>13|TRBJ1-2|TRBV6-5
ASSGTAGILYGYT
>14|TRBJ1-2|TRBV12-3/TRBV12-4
ASSLASGMANYGYT
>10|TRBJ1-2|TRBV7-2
ASTAWRRTQT
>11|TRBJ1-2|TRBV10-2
ASNPGVGYGYT
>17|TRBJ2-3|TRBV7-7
ASTSPQFPGLNGYGTQY
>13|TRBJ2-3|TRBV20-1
SASWLLAGVDTQY
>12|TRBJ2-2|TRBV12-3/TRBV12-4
ASSPHRGPGELF
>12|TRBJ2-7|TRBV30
AWIYGGGTGEQY
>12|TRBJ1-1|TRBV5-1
ASSLDRANTEAF
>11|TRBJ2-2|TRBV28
ASRVTNTGELF
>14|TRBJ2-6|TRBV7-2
ASSPTGGSGANVLT